This passage covers 23 T cell receptor beta chains from one sample sequenced in a study of T cells after yellow fever vaccination. Each CDR3 protein is one row after TCRdb ran MiXCR on the 5' RACE reads. Counted here are under 500,000 distinct CDR3 sequences, approximately 18% occurring once; the ten biggest clones make up roughly a sixth. This sample comprised PBMCs, obtained before the yellow fever booster vaccination. These receptors were collected from a young man who received the YFV17D yellow fever vaccine.

This clonotype was seen ten or more times. One junction end does not reproduce the germline sequence, and a read error may be involved. V gene TRBV5-1 combines with J gene TRBJ2-2; no definite D call. Germline CDR1 reads SGHRS; CDR2 reads YFSETQ. There are 15 residues in the CDR3. The CDR3 DNA reads TGTGCCAGCAGCTTGGCTAGTGCAAACACCGGGGAGCTGTTTTTT. This translates into CASSLASANTGELFF.

This clonotype was observed a few times. V and J are TRBV20-1 and TRBJ2-5; D may be TRBD1 (6 bases). The CDR3 spans 11 residues. V lost 6 bases, J lost 3 bases, and 8 bases lay in between. Germline V CDR1 and CDR2: DFQATT, SNEGSKA (reference sequence). CDR3 sequence: CSATGKETQYF. Here the CDR3 DNA reads TGCAGTGCAACAGGGAAAGAGACCCAGTACTTC.

This chain joins TRBV4-2 and TRBJ2-2; D tentatively fits TRBD1 or TRBD2 (5 bases each). The CDR3 has 17 residues. Germline lookup yields CDR1 LGHNA and CDR2 YNFKEQ. V shed 0 bases and J shed 1 base, with 12 bases lying between them. The CDR3 sequence: CASSQDWGTQNTGELFF. In DNA, the CDR3 is TGTGCCAGCAGCCAAGATTGGGGGACGCAGAACACCGGGGAGCTGTTTTTT.

The V and J genes are TRBV4-3 and TRBJ1-3; maybe TRBD1 (6 bases). With 0 bases removed from V and 4 bases from J, the gap between germline ends came to 10 bases. The CDR3 sequence is 15 residues long. Germline V gives CDR1 LGHNA, CDR2 YSLEER. Here the CDR3 reads CASSQDAGVGNTIYF. DNA of the CDR3: TGCGCCAGCAGCCAAGATGCAGGGGTCGGAAACACCATATATTTT.

The genes are TRBV18 and TRBJ1-5; D may be TRBD1 (5 bases). The germline V gene encodes CDR1 KGHSH and CDR2 LQKENI. CDR3 length: 16 residues. V was trimmed by 1 base and J by 1 base, leaving 11 bases between them. CDR3 sequence: CASSPQSRQSNQPQHF. In DNA, the CDR3 is TGTGCCAGCTCACCACAGAGCCGACAGAGCAATCAGCCCCAGCATTTT.

V usage is TRBV7-9 and J usage is TRBJ1-1; D is ambiguous. Germline loops: CDR1 SEHNR, CDR2 FQNEAQ (reference sequence). The germline V and J ends were trimmed by 2 bases and 8 bases, with 9 bases remaining between them. This CDR3 region has 12 residues. The DNA of the CDR3 is TGTGCCAGCAGCTTAAGTCGAATAGAAGCTTTCTTT. This encodes CASSLSRIEAFF.

In this sample, this clonotype turned up a few times. The chain employs TRBV6-6 and TRBJ1-5; tentatively, D is TRBD1 (5 bases). The CDR3 runs to 15 residues. V was pared by 6 bases and J by 5 bases, with 17 bases between. The germline V gene has CDR1 MNHNY and CDR2 SVGAGI (reference sequence). This CDR3 reads CASSTPGRGDQPQHF. The CDR3, as DNA: TGTGCCAGCAGCACCCCAGGGCGGGGAGATCAGCCCCAGCATTTT.

The table lists this clonotype with a few counts. The chain joins TRBV5-1 to TRBJ1-4, with a possible D match to TRBD1 (6 bases). Looked up from germline, CDR1 is SGHRS and CDR2 is YFSETQ. The CDR3 spans 16 residues. With 4 bases removed from V and 0 bases from J, the gap between germline ends came to 13 bases. CDR3 sequence reads: CASSPDRIATNEKLFF. The DNA of the CDR3 is TGCGCCAGCAGCCCTGACAGGATCGCAACTAATGAAAAACTGTTTTTT.

There are a few counts of this clonotype. One end of the junction fails to match germline, which may point to a read error. The CDR3, as DNA: TGTGCCCGCAGTATGGGTACCTCCTATGGCTACACCTTC. This gives the protein CARSMGTSYGYTF. This chain connects TRBV7-8 to TRBJ1-2; D is ambiguous. Germline CDR1 is SGHVS and CDR2 is FQNEAQ. This CDR3 is built from 13 residues.

V and J are TRBV9 and TRBJ2-1, with 8 bases aligning to TRBD2. The CDR3 extends over 16 amino acids. Germline V gene lookup returns CDR1 SGDLS and CDR2 YYNGEE. With 0 bases clipped from V and 4 bases from J, the junction kept 6 bases outside the gene matches. The CDR3: CASSVAGGPGYNEQFF. The CDR3, as DNA: TGTGCCAGCAGCGTAGCGGGGGGGCCAGGGTACAATGAGCAGTTCTTC.

V and J are TRBV20-1 and TRBJ2-7; TRBD2 agrees at 9 bases. The trim removed 4 bases at V and 1 base at J, leaving 8 bases unmatched. CDR3 length: 15 amino acids. The germline CDR1 and CDR2 sequences are DFQATT and SNEGSKA (reference sequence). CDR3 residues: CSANRRGGRSYEQYV. The CDR3 coding sequence is TGCAGTGCTAACAGGCGGGGGGGCCGGTCCTACGAGCAGTACGTC.

The chain combines TRBV15 with TRBJ1-3; D gene ambiguous. The CDR3 spans 15 residues. The V gene's germline CDR1 is LNHNV and CDR2 YYDKDF (reference sequence). V was pared by 0 bases and J by 0 bases, with 6 bases between. DNA for the CDR3: TGTGCCACCAGCAGAGATTTGGGCTCTGGAAACACCATATATTTT. This translates into CATSRDLGSGNTIYF.

The rearrangement links TRBV2 to TRBJ2-5, with TRBD1 matching over 10 bases. The CDR3 is 15 residues long. J lost 5 bases, V lost 7 bases, and 10 bases had no gene match. The germline CDR1 and CDR2 sequences are SNHLY and FYNNEI. The CDR3 bases are TGTGCCAGCACAGGGACAGGGGCGACTGAGGAGACCCAGTACTTC. Amino acids: CASTGTGATEETQYF.

The CDR3 spells CASSYSSGLYQETQYF. Written as DNA, the CDR3 is TGTGCCAGCAGTTACTCCAGCGGCCTGTACCAAGAGACCCAGTACTTC. The V call is TRBV6-2 or TRBV6-3, the J call TRBJ2-5, with a tentative D call TRBD2 (5 bases). Trimming removed 0 bases from V and 0 bases from J, with 11 bases in between. The CDR3 has 16 amino acids. From germline, CDR1 is MNHEY and CDR2 SVGEGT.

The gene calls are TRBV11-2 and TRBJ2-1; D gene unclear. In germline, CDR1 is SGHAT, CDR2 FQNNGV. This CDR3 comprises 14 residues. Between the trimmed V and J ends, which lost 0 bases and 8 bases, there was a span of 11 bases. The CDR3: CASSLDSLKDEQFF. CDR3 DNA: TGTGCCAGCAGCTTAGACTCTCTTAAGGATGAGCAGTTCTTC.

The chain joins TRBV11-2 to TRBJ2-7, with D perhaps matching TRBD2 (5 bases). This CDR3 has 12 amino acids. With 6 bases removed from V and 1 base from J, the gap between germline ends came to 7 bases. Germline V gene data show CDR1 as SGHAT and CDR2 as FQNNGV. CDR3 sequence: CASRLGSYEQYF. The CDR3 DNA reads TGTGCCAGCAGACTAGGATCCTACGAGCAGTACTTC.

There are a few counts of this clonotype. The V call is TRBV7-9, the J call TRBJ1-4; 9 nucleotides agree with TRBD1. There are 15 residues in the CDR3. Germline lookup yields CDR1 SEHNR and CDR2 FQNEAQ (reference sequence). With V trimmed by 5 bases and J by 6 bases, 7 bases remained unmatched. DNA of the CDR3: TGTGCCAGCAGCCGTCCGGGACAGGGTCATGAAAAACTGTTTTTT. Encoded protein: CASSRPGQGHEKLFF. Full variable domain (missing parts from reference TRBV7-9 and TRBJ1-4): DTGVSQNPRHKITKRGQNVTFRCDPISEHNRLYWYRQTLGQGPEFLTYFQNEAQLEKSRLLSDRFSAERPKGSFSTLEIQRTEQGDSAMYLCASSRPGQGHEKLFFGSGTQLSVL.

The chain carries TRBV7-8 and TRBJ2-1; D remains unclear. The CDR3 is made up of 12 amino acids. Trimming removed 0 bases at V and 6 bases at J, with 3 bases between. Germline V lookup: CDR1 SGHVS, CDR2 FQNEAQ. The CDR3 DNA sequence: TGTGCCAGCAGCTTAGCTTTCAATGAGCAGTTCTTC. Protein product: CASSLAFNEQFF.

V usage is TRBV28 and J usage is TRBJ2-4; TRBD1 aligns across 7 bases. Germline V gives CDR1 MDHEN, CDR2 SYDVKM. V dropped 5 bases and J dropped 4; count of bases not matched to a gene: 8. The CDR3 sequence is 15 residues long. Here the CDR3 reads CASSQADRAKNIQYF. DNA of the CDR3: TGTGCCAGCAGTCAAGCCGACAGGGCTAAAAACATTCAGTACTTC.

The chain carries TRBV7-2 and TRBJ2-1; D may be TRBD1 (6 bases). The CDR3 sequence is 16 residues long. Germline CDR1 reads SGHTA; CDR2 reads FQGNSA. The germline V and J ends were trimmed by 1 base and 0 bases, with 10 bases remaining between them. The CDR3, as DNA: TGTGCCAGCAGCTTAGTGGGGGCGGGCTCCTACAATGAGCAGTTCTTC. It codes for CASSLVGAGSYNEQFF.

Only a few counts were recorded for this clonotype. This chain's CDR3 is CASRPRGGTDTQYF. DNA for the CDR3: TGTGCCAGCAGGCCTCGCGGCGGCACAGATACGCAGTATTTT. The chain recombines TRBV28 with TRBJ2-3; D remains unclear. The CDR3 has 14 amino acids. Trimming stripped 6 bases from V and 1 base from J, with 11 bases between. Germline V gives CDR1 MDHEN, CDR2 SYDVKM. The whole variable domain, remainder taken from reference TRBV28 and TRBJ2-3, is DVKVTQSSRYLVKRTGEKVFLECVQDMDHENMFWYRQDPGLGLRLIYFSYDVKMKEKGDIPEGYSVSREKKERFSLILESASTNQTSMYLCASRPRGGTDTQYFGPGTRLTVL.

This clonotype was counted between two and nine times. The rearrangement joins TRBV9 to TRBJ1-1; TRBD1 matches 7 bases. The junction had 14 bases not matched to a gene; V was cut back by 6 bases and J by 0 bases. Germline CDR1 and CDR2: SGDLS and YYNGEE. The CDR3 totals 17 residues. The CDR3 DNA is TGTGCCAGCACCTCTGGGACAGCCACACTCATGAACACTGAAGCTTTCTTT. Translation gives CASTSGTATLMNTEAFF.

The CDR3 bases are TGTGCCAGCAGGCGTCTCCGCACAGATACGCAGTATTTT. Translated: CASRRLRTDTQYF. The chain combines TRBV6-1 with TRBJ2-3; D remains ambiguous. CDR3 size: 13 residues. The V gene lost 6 bases and the J gene lost 1 base, with 8 bases spanning the gap. Germline loops: CDR1 MNHNS, CDR2 SASEGT.